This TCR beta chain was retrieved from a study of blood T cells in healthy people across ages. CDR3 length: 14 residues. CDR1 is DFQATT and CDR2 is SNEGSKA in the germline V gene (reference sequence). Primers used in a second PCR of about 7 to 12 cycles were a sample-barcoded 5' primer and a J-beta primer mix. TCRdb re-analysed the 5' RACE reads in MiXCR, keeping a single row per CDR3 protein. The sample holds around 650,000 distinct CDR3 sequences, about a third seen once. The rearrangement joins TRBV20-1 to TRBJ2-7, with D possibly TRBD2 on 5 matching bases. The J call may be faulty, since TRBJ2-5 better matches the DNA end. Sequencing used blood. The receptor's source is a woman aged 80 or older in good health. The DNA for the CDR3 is TGCAGTGCTAGAGATTCGGGGTTACGAGAGACCCAGTACTTC. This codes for CSARDSGLRETQYF.